This TCR beta chain was retrieved from a study of beta chain features in type 1 diabetes. Whole-study findings and limits: Researchers caution that PCR might favor shorter templates, equally among patients and controls. Among all four CD4+ subsets, Type 1 diabetes patients had TCRB CDR3s that were moderately but significantly shorter.

This CDR3 has 11 residues. V lost 3 bases and J lost 8, with 4 bases in between. Germline V gene sequence: CDR1 SGHAT, CDR2 FQNNGV. To note about this clone: What it binds is unknown.

The authors reverse transcribed all of the isolated RNA, so sequencing captured expressed TCRB transcripts. Method: immunoSEQ multiplex PCR; TCRdb's copy keeps in-frame clones and lacks some. In the table there are some 240,000 clones, 16% of which are singletons. On average, the one heparinised blood draw given by each donor was about 100 mL. The chain links TRBV11-2 to TRBJ1-4, with D hard to call. The sequence was obtained from a man aged 25-40 years with type 1 diabetes. The specimen was naive CD4+ T cells from blood. The CDR3 nucleotides read TGTGCCAGCAGCTTGTACGAAAAACTGTTTTTT. Protein: CASSLYEKLFF. The whole variable domain, remainder taken from reference TRBV11-2 and TRBJ1-4, is EAGVAQSPRYKIIEKRQSVAFWCNPISGHATLYWYQQILGQGPKLLIQFQNNGVVDDSQLPKDRFSAERLKGVDSTLKIQPAKLEDSAVYLCASSLYEKLFFGSGTQLSVL.